This record concerns one T cell receptor (beta chain) sequence. Its target is unknown. TCRdb itself ran the reads through MiXCR, one entry per CDR3 protein. The sample lists about 920,000 distinct CDR3 sequences, 31% seen once, with around an eighth in the top ten. The sample belongs to a study of T cell repertoires in cytomegalovirus infection. The V end lost 10 bases, the J end lost 2 bases, and 17 bases lay between the germline ends. The CDR3 sequence is 14 residues long. Germline CDR1 and CDR2: MDHEN and SYDVKM. This rearrangement joins TRBV28 to TRBJ1-2, with D perhaps TRBD1 (5 bases). Sequences were derived from cultured CD8+ T cells from PBMCs, sampled from culture after CMV antigen stimulation. The origin of this receptor is a human donor in good health (CMV status not recorded). Some clones in this sample may be carry-over from other donors' samples. CDR3: CANKTRVLNYGYTF. The CDR3 nucleotides are TGTGCCAACAAAACCAGGGTTTTAAACTATGGCTACACCTTC.